This T cell receptor (beta chain) was captured in a study of shared clonotypes between healthy human individuals. Study as a whole: The cohort comprised a couple of women and a few men. Their ages spanned 18 to 49 years. Findings and limits, study-wide: In the sorted subsets, rarefaction showed sequencing was incomplete despite large depth. Few donors restricted represented genetic and exposure-history diversity.

Genomic DNA of every subset was divided equally among multiple immunoSEQ plates. TCRdb keeps only in-frame clones here, not all; method: immunoSEQ multiplex PCR. Of around 940,000 clones listed, approximately 76% are singletons. With regard to this clone: Its matching antigen is unknown.

The V and J ends lost 1 base and 3 bases respectively, with 9 bases between them. The CDR3 loop spans 14 amino acids. In germline, CDR1 is SGHRS, CDR2 YFSETQ. This receptor was identified in a young man in good health. The V call is TRBV5-1, the J call TRBJ2-3; D remains ambiguous. The sample taken for sequencing was memory CD4+ T cells sorted from blood. Subset here: CD45RA-negative fraction. This CDR3 reads CASSLFPETDTQYF. Written as DNA, the CDR3 is TGCGCCAGCAGCTTGTTTCCTGAGACAGATACGCAGTATTTT.